These T cell receptor beta chains were read from a single sample in a study of T-cell memory formation after mild COVID-19. MiXCR, applied by TCRdb to the 5' RACE reads, yields one record per CDR3 protein. The data contain roughly 200,000 distinct CDR3 sequences, 9.5% of them seen just once; the ten biggest clones take up roughly 3.5%. Sequenced: PBMCs or a T cell subset sorted from them (not recorded which). All receptors come from a man aged 18-30 years who had mild COVID-19 (a few samples of this study predate the infection). Cell type and time point are not known. The CDR3 runs from the conserved cysteine through the conserved F or W. Each record gives: clone size, V gene, J gene, D gene, CDR3 protein, CDR3 DNA. A D gene is named only where the DNA matches it firmly. Clone size appears in some rows only: once, few, many, or a class for an expanded clone.

size: few; V: TRBV4-3; J: TRBJ2-3; D: TRBD2; CDR3: CASGLAGGRDTQYF; DNA: TGCGCCTCGGGGCTAGCGGGGGGGCGAGATACGCAGTATTTT
size: .; V: TRBV4-1; J: TRBJ2-3; D: .; CDR3: CASSQESIPSTDTQYF; DNA: TGCGCCAGCAGCCAAGAATCGATTCCTAGCACAGATACGCAGTATTTT
size: few; V: TRBV19; J: TRBJ2-1; D: .; CDR3: CASSAELSSYNEQFF; DNA: TGTGCCAGTAGTGCGGAGTTGAGCTCCTACAATGAGCAGTTCTTC
size: .; V: TRBV5-1; J: TRBJ2-1; D: .; CDR3: CASSSFPNGDNEQFF; DNA: TGCGCCAGCAGCAGTTTCCCCAACGGGGACAATGAGCAGTTCTTC
size: few; V: TRBV5-1; J: TRBJ2-1; D: .; CDR3: CASSLLPGGADNEQFF; DNA: TGCGCCAGCAGCCTATTGCCGGGGGGCGCAGACAATGAGCAGTTCTTC
size: few; V: TRBV5-6; J: TRBJ1-5; D: .; CDR3: CASSSMTYNQPQHF; DNA: TGTGCCAGCAGCTCGATGACATACAATCAGCCCCAGCATTTT
size: many; V: TRBV5-1; J: TRBJ1-1; D: .; CDR3: CASTLPGLAEAFF; DNA: TGCGCCAGCACCTTACCGGGGTTGGCTGAAGCTTTCTTT
size: many; V: TRBV5-1; J: TRBJ1-2; D: .; CDR3: CASSLAGSLNYGYTF; DNA: TGCGCCAGCAGCTTGGCAGGGAGCCTCAACTATGGCTACACCTTC
size: few; V: TRBV2; J: TRBJ1-1; D: .; CDR3: CASSDRGPRAFF; DNA: TGTGCCAGCAGTGACCGGGGTCCCAGAGCTTTCTTT
size: .; V: TRBV30; J: TRBJ1-2; D: .; CDR3: CAAPRIANYGYTF; DNA: TGTGCCGCTCCCCGGATTGCTAACTATGGCTACACCTTC
size: .; V: TRBV29-1; J: TRBJ2-7; D: TRBD2; CDR3: CSVEGLAGASYEQYF; DNA: TGCAGCGTTGAAGGGCTAGCGGGCGCCTCCTACGAGCAGTACTTC
size: many; V: TRBV20-1; J: TRBJ1-5; D: .; CDR3: CSARTGVNQPQHF; DNA: TGCAGTGCTAGGACAGGCGTCAATCAGCCCCAGCATTTT
size: few; V: TRBV20-1; J: TRBJ2-3; D: TRBD2; CDR3: CSESGEDTQYF; DNA: TGCAGTGAGAGCGGGGAGGATACGCAGTATTTT
size: many; V: TRBV5-5; J: TRBJ2-1; D: .; CDR3: CASSPRAPRDEQFF; DNA: TGTGCCAGCAGCCCACGGGCCCCTCGCGATGAGCAGTTCTTC
size: .; V: TRBV5-6; J: TRBJ2-1; D: .; CDR3: CASSRGGVSYNEQFF; DNA: TGTGCCAGCAGCAGGGGCGGGGTCTCCTACAATGAGCAGTTCTTC
size: .; V: TRBV7-2; J: TRBJ2-3; D: TRBD1; CDR3: CASSVGQHTDTQYF; DNA: TGTGCCAGCAGCGTGGGACAGCACACAGATACGCAGTATTTT
size: .; V: TRBV5-1; J: TRBJ2-3; D: TRBD2; CDR3: CASSLVLAGTTDTQYF; DNA: TGCGCCAGCAGCTTGGTGCTAGCGGGGACCACAGATACGCAGTATTTT
size: few; V: TRBV2; J: TRBJ1-6; D: TRBD1; CDR3: CASSRQGLISPLHF; DNA: TGTGCCAGCAGCCGACAGGGGCTAATTTCACCCCTCCACTTT
size: many; V: TRBV9; J: TRBJ2-5; D: TRBD2; CDR3: CASSARLAGGQETQYF; DNA: TGTGCCAGCAGCGCAAGACTAGCGGGGGGTCAAGAGACCCAGTACTTC
size: many; V: TRBV11-2; J: TRBJ2-3; D: .; CDR3: CASSLNPASTDTQYF; DNA: TGTGCCAGCAGCTTAAATCCAGCTAGCACAGATACGCAGTATTTT
size: few; V: TRBV5-4; J: TRBJ2-2; D: .; CDR3: CATSRVGAYTGELFF; DNA: TGTGCCACCAGTAGGGTAGGAGCCTACACCGGGGAGCTGTTTTTT
size: many; V: TRBV5-1; J: TRBJ2-3; D: .; CDR3: CASSSQTLTDTQYF; DNA: TGCGCCAGCAGCTCCCAGACCCTCACAGATACGCAGTATTTT
size: many; V: TRBV7-9; J: TRBJ1-6; D: .; CDR3: CASSLETPTNTYNSPLHF; DNA: TGTGCCAGCAGCTTAGAAACCCCTACTAATACATATAATTCACCCCTCCACTTT
size: .; V: TRBV5-1; J: TRBJ2-3; D: TRBD1; CDR3: CASSVQGAPTDTQYF; DNA: TGCGCCAGCAGCGTCCAGGGGGCCCCCACAGATACGCAGTATTTT
size: .; V: TRBV12-3/TRBV12-4; J: TRBJ1-6; D: .; CDR3: CASRSRGGTNSPLHF; DNA: TGTGCCAGCAGGTCACGCGGGGGTACTAATTCACCCCTCCACTTT
size: .; V: TRBV29-1; J: TRBJ2-5; D: TRBD2; CDR3: CSLSGLAGVETQYF; DNA: TGCAGCCTGTCGGGTTTAGCGGGGGTAGAGACCCAGTACTTC
size: many; V: TRBV9; J: TRBJ2-2; D: TRBD2; CDR3: CASSVDGLAAGELFF; DNA: TGTGCCAGCAGCGTAGATGGACTAGCGGCCGGGGAGCTGTTTTTT
size: few; V: TRBV5-4; J: TRBJ1-2; D: TRBD1; CDR3: CASSLAADRDYGYTF; DNA: TGTGCCAGCAGCTTGGCCGCGGACAGGGACTATGGCTACACCTTC
size: .; V: TRBV20-1; J: TRBJ2-1; D: .; CDR3: CSARDAHATYNEQFF; DNA: TGCAGTGCTAGAGATGCCCATGCCACCTACAATGAGCAGTTCTTC
size: .; V: TRBV27; J: TRBJ2-5; D: .; CDR3: CASSTRTDQQETQYF; DNA: TGTGCCAGCAGTACCCGGACTGATCAACAAGAGACCCAGTACTTC
size: few; V: TRBV28; J: TRBJ1-1; D: .; CDR3: CASSGGAEAFF; DNA: TGTGCCAGCAGCGGGGGGGCTGAAGCTTTCTTT
size: .; V: TRBV7-2; J: TRBJ1-5; D: TRBD1; CDR3: CASSFGTGLSNQPQHF; DNA: TGTGCCAGCAGCTTTGGGACAGGCCTTAGCAATCAGCCCCAGCATTTT
size: many; V: TRBV12-3/TRBV12-4; J: TRBJ2-1; D: .; CDR3: CASSYISGYNEQFF; DNA: TGTGCCAGCAGCTACATTTCGGGCTACAATGAGCAGTTCTTC
size: .; V: TRBV11-2; J: TRBJ1-1; D: TRBD1; CDR3: CASTLGRWDRLMNTEAFF; DNA: TGTGCCAGCACCCTAGGGAGATGGGACAGGCTAATGAACACTGAAGCTTTCTTT
size: few; V: TRBV5-1; J: TRBJ2-5; D: TRBD1; CDR3: CASSSRDRGQSGTVGETQYF; DNA: TGCGCCAGCAGCTCCCGGGACAGGGGGCAAAGCGGGACTGTAGGGGAGACCCAGTACTTC
size: few; V: TRBV28; J: TRBJ1-6; D: TRBD1; CDR3: CATSLTGTGLNSPLHF; DNA: TGTGCCACCAGCTTGACCGGGACAGGCCTCAATTCACCCCTCCACTTT
size: few; V: TRBV20-1; J: TRBJ1-3; D: .; CDR3: CSARHLGGNTIYF; DNA: TGCAGTGCTAGACACCTGGGGGGGAACACCATATATTTT
size: .; V: TRBV19; J: TRBJ2-3; D: TRBD1; CDR3: CASSQLGTGALGDTQYF; DNA: TGTGCCAGTAGCCAGCTCGGGACAGGGGCATTGGGAGATACGCAGTATTTT
size: .; V: TRBV24-1; J: TRBJ1-5; D: .; CDR3: CATSDLGLGTHQPQHF; DNA: TGTGCCACCAGTGATTTGGGTTTGGGGACACATCAGCCCCAGCATTTT
size: many; V: TRBV5-1; J: TRBJ2-1; D: .; CDR3: CASSPGQVYNEQFF; DNA: TGCGCCAGCAGCCCGGGACAAGTCTACAATGAGCAGTTCTTC
size: few; V: TRBV7-9; J: TRBJ2-3; D: .; CDR3: CASSSGLHTDTQYF; DNA: TGTGCCAGCAGCTCGGGACTGCACACAGATACGCAGTATTTT
size: few; V: TRBV30; J: TRBJ1-2; D: .; CDR3: CAWSVQGIYGYTF; DNA: TGTGCCTGGAGTGTACAGGGAATATATGGCTACACCTTC
size: .; V: TRBV12-3/TRBV12-4; J: TRBJ2-3; D: .; CDR3: CASSPRAPDTQYF; DNA: TGTGCCAGCAGTCCCCGCGCCCCAGATACGCAGTATTTT
size: few; V: TRBV19; J: TRBJ1-1; D: .; CDR3: CASLLGGTTEAFF; DNA: TGTGCCAGTTTGCTCGGGGGGACGACTGAAGCTTTCTTT
size: few; V: TRBV20-1; J: TRBJ2-3; D: TRBD2; CDR3: CSGRLAGPRDTQYF; DNA: TGCAGTGGGAGACTAGCGGGGCCTAGGGATACGCAGTATTTT
size: few; V: TRBV5-6; J: TRBJ1-6; D: .; CDR3: CASSLDGGYNSPLHF; DNA: TGTGCCAGCAGTTTAGACGGGGGCTATAATTCACCCCTCCACTTT
size: .; V: TRBV11-2; J: TRBJ2-5; D: TRBD2; CDR3: CASSLASGGGETQYF; DNA: TGTGCCAGCAGCTTGGCTAGCGGGGGAGGAGAGACCCAGTACTTC
size: .; V: TRBV29-1; J: TRBJ2-3; D: .; CDR3: CSVLHHTDTQYF; DNA: TGCAGCGTTTTACACCACACAGATACGCAGTATTTT